The 17 T cell receptor beta chains reported below all come from one sample, sequenced in a study of blood T cell repertoires in COVID-19. Data came from immunoSEQ multiplex PCR; TCRdb stores just in-frame clones and leaves some out. The sample shows about 71,000 clones, roughly 88% of them seen only once. Sequences were obtained from peripheral blood. These receptors were obtained from a human donor in a cohort sampled during active COVID-19.

The chain employs TRBV30 and TRBJ1-2, with 8 bases that match TRBD1. V shed 4 bases and J 5 bases; nucleotides not matched to a gene: 6. Germline V gene data show CDR1 as GTSNPN and CDR2 as SVGIG (reference sequence). This CDR3 spans 13 amino acids. Here the CDR3 reads CAWNRGAHYGYTF. In DNA, the CDR3 is TGTGCCTGGAACAGGGGGGCGCATTATGGCTACACCTTC.

This chain joins TRBV7-9 and TRBJ2-1, with a weak D call TRBD1 (6 bases). CDR1 is SEHNR, CDR2 FQNEAQ, per germline (reference sequence). The CDR3 has 14 residues. V was trimmed by 1 base and J by 4 bases, leaving 8 bases between them. The chain's CDR3 is CASSLGTVYNEQFF. CDR3 coding DNA: TGTGCCAGCAGCTTAGGGACAGTATACAATGAGCAGTTCTTC.

The V gene is TRBV25-1, the J gene TRBJ2-7; 9 nucleotides align to TRBD2. The CDR3 contains 13 residues. J lost 6 bases, V lost 6 bases, and 6 bases had no gene match. In germline, CDR1 is MGHDK, CDR2 SYGVNS. CDR3 DNA sequence: TGTGCCAGCAGGCGGGAGGGCTTCGGCGAGCAGTACTTC. Amino acids: CASRREGFGEQYF.

V usage is TRBV21-1 and J usage is TRBJ2-3; the D call TRBD1 from the table was never checked on the DNA. TRBV21-1 is a listed pseudogene. The length of the CDR3 is 18 residues. The CDR3 DNA reads TGTGCCAGCAGCCCTGGAGGGGACAGGCGATACTGCACAGATACGCAGTATTTT. Encoded protein: CASSPGGDRRYCTDTQYF.

V and J are TRBV4-2 and TRBJ2-6, with D possibly TRBD1 on 6 matching bases. Trimming removed 0 bases from V and 0 bases from J, with 9 bases in between. This CDR3 has 17 amino acids. Germline-derived CDR1 and CDR2 are LGHNA and YNFKEQ. CDR3 amino acids: CASSQEGTSSGANVLTF. In DNA, the CDR3 is TGTGCCAGCAGCCAAGAGGGGACATCCTCTGGGGCCAACGTCCTGACTTTC.

The rearrangement uses TRBV2 and TRBJ1-1; D not certain. This CDR3 region has 13 residues. Trimming took 4 bases from V and 1 from J, leaving 7 bases between them. Germline V gives CDR1 SNHLY, CDR2 FYNNEI. The CDR3 sequence is CASSVQRNTEAFF. The CDR3 DNA reads TGTGCCAGCAGTGTCCAGCGGAACACTGAAGCTTTCTTT.

V is TRBV19 and J is TRBJ1-6, with TRBD1 identical over 9 bases. From germline, CDR1 is LNHDA and CDR2 SQIVND (reference sequence). The CDR3 is made up of 16 amino acids. The V gene end was trimmed by 3 bases and the J gene end by 3 bases; junction bases not matched to a gene: 3. CDR3 amino acids: CASSIRTGDYNSPLHF. For the CDR3, the DNA is TGTGCCAGTAGTATCCGGACAGGGGACTATAATTCACCCCTCCACTTT.

This chain joins TRBV18 and TRBJ1-5; 9 bases are a match to TRBD1. This CDR3 comprises 15 residues. CDR1 is KGHSH, CDR2 LQKENI, per germline. V was clipped by 0 bases and J by 7 bases; unmatched bases: 4. The CDR3 protein is CASSPPGQGGQPQHF. CDR3 in DNA: TGTGCCAGCTCACCACCGGGACAGGGAGGGCAGCCCCAGCATTTT.

The chain has TRBV7-9 and TRBJ1-1; D is possibly TRBD1 (6 bases). CDR1 SEHNR and CDR2 FQNEAQ come from the germline V gene (reference sequence). V shed 5 bases and J shed 6 bases, with 13 bases lying between them. CDR3 length: 13 amino acids. The CDR3 sequence: CASSPRGGPEAFF. Written as DNA, the CDR3 is TGTGCCAGCAGCCCAAGGGGGGGCCCTGAAGCTTTCTTT. The full variable domain, with the rest looked up from reference TRBV7-9 and TRBJ1-1, is DTGVSQNPRHKITKRGQNVTFRCDPISEHNRLYWYRQTLGQGPEFLTYFQNEAQLEKSRLLSDRFSAERPKGSFSTLEIQRTEQGDSAMYLCASSPRGGPEAFFGQGTRLTVV.

V and J are TRBV5-1 and TRBJ1-1; D is unclear. V gave up 0 bases and J gave up 3 bases, with 6 bases separating them. The CDR3 sequence is 13 residues long. Germline V gives CDR1 SGHRS, CDR2 YFSETQ. The DNA for the CDR3 is TGCGCCAGCAGCTTGGATTCGGACACTGAAGCTTTCTTT. It is translated as CASSLDSDTEAFF.

The rearrangement joins TRBV19 to TRBJ1-5, with a weak D call TRBD1 (5 bases). Trimming removed 5 bases from V and 7 bases from J, with 12 bases in between. CDR1 is LNHDA, CDR2 SQIVND, per germline (reference sequence). This CDR3 is 13 amino acids long. This chain's CDR3 is CASSPGRAQPQHF. In DNA form, the CDR3 reads TGTGCCAGTAGTCCAGGCAGGGCCCAGCCCCAGCATTTT.

This chain joins TRBV4-2 and TRBJ1-1, with TRBD1 as a possible D gene (6 bases). Per the germline V gene, CDR1 is LGHNA and CDR2 is YNFKEQ. This CDR3 is built from 15 residues. V lost 0 bases and J lost 1, with 9 bases in between. CDR3 in DNA: TGTGCCAGCAGCCAAGATGGACAGAGGAACACTGAAGCTTTCTTT. Translated, it gives CASSQDGQRNTEAFF.

The chain uses TRBV18 and TRBJ1-4; the D gene is possibly TRBD1 (5 bases). The CDR3 covers 14 residues. Trimming removed 4 bases at V and 6 bases at J, with 12 bases between. Germline V gene lookup returns CDR1 KGHSH and CDR2 LQKENI. The CDR3 sequence: CASSLTAIDEKLFF. CDR3 coding DNA: TGTGCCAGCTCACTGACAGCGATTGATGAAAAACTGTTTTTT.

V usage is TRBV5-4 and J usage is TRBJ2-5, with D unclear. The CDR3 runs to 13 residues. V dropped 4 bases and J dropped 1 base, with 8 bases sitting between them. Germline-derived CDR1 and CDR2 are SGHNT and YYREEE (reference sequence). DNA for the CDR3: TGTGCCAGCAGCAAACAGCTCCAAGAGACCCAGTACTTC. As protein: CASSKQLQETQYF.

The chain is built from TRBV9 and TRBJ2-2, with 7 bases that match TRBD2. Losses at the gene ends were 0 bases for V and 5 bases for J; bases not matched to a gene: 4. The germline V gene has CDR1 SGDLS and CDR2 YYNGEE. This CDR3 comprises 15 residues. The CDR3 is CASSVDGSGTGELFF. In DNA, the CDR3 is TGTGCCAGCAGCGTAGACGGTAGCGGGACCGGGGAGCTGTTTTTT.

V usage is TRBV5-4 and J usage is TRBJ1-4, with D maybe TRBD1 (6 bases). Per germline, CDR1 SGHNT and CDR2 YYREEE (reference sequence). Trimming removed 3 bases from V and 8 bases from J, with 14 bases in between. The CDR3 has 14 residues. CDR3 sequence: CASSSGEGGEKLFF. CDR3 coding DNA: TGTGCCAGCAGCTCAGGGGAAGGAGGCGAAAAACTGTTTTTT. Based on the CDR3 plus reference TRBV5-4 and TRBJ1-4, the full variable domain is ETGVTQSPTHLIKTRGQQVTLRCSSQSGHNTVSWYQQALGQGPQFIFQYYREEENGRGNFPPRFSGLQFPNYSSELNVNALELDDSALYLCASSSGEGGEKLFFGSGTQLSVL.

V usage is TRBV29-1 and J usage is TRBJ1-2, with TRBD1 as a possible D gene (5 bases). The germline gives CDR1 SQVTM, CDR2 ANQGSEA. CDR3 length: 11 amino acids. The V gene lost 4 bases and the J gene lost 2 bases, with 5 bases spanning the gap. The CDR3 reads CSVAGNYGYTF. The CDR3 DNA sequence: TGCAGCGTTGCAGGGAACTATGGCTACACCTTC.